These 21 T cell receptor beta chains were sequenced from one sample in a study of regulatory T cells in long-lasting Graves disease. Library construction for TCR beta used iRepertoire HTBI primers and Arm-PCR of CDR3 regions. Each CDR3 protein gets one entry after TCRdb re-called the multiplex PCR reads with MiXCR. Here the sample spans 310,000 or so distinct CDR3 sequences, 15% to 20% being singletons. Time point denoted: persistent/refractory GD, antithyroid drugs over 5 years with positive TRAb. There was RNA extracted from PBMCs, and the TCR library was made from it. Sequencing used peripheral blood mononuclear cells (PBMCs), obtained when the disease was refractory, from a patient treated with antithyroid drugs. The receptor source for this set is a female donor with Graves disease.

This clonotype was recorded many times. The chain couples TRBV11-3 to TRBJ1-2; 7 nucleotides line up with TRBD1. V shed 0 bases and J 4 bases; nucleotides not matched to a gene: 8. Germline lookup yields CDR1 SGHNT and CDR2 YENEEA. This CDR3 comprises 16 residues. The CDR3 spells CASSLEGRRGTYGYTF. The CDR3 DNA reads TGTGCCAGCAGCTTAGAGGGCCGCAGGGGGACCTATGGCTACACCTTC.

With regard to this clonotype: A much larger clonotype is one base distant, so this may be a read error. The rearrangement uses TRBV30 and TRBJ1-2; unclear D gene. Germline CDR1 is GTSNPN and CDR2 is SVGIG (reference sequence). Trimming took 4 bases from V and 8 from J, leaving 14 bases between them. The length of the CDR3 is 12 residues. CDR3 loop: CAWMRQPEGYTF. The CDR3 DNA reads TGTGCCTGGATGAGGCAGCCAGAAGGCTACACCTTC.

This clonotype came up many times. This chain joins TRBV7-2 and TRBJ2-5, with D possibly being TRBD2 (5 bases). Trimming pared 1 base from V and 4 bases from J, leaving 10 bases between. Germline assignment: CDR1 SGHTA and CDR2 FQGNSA. This CDR3 is built from 14 residues. The CDR3 DNA is TGTGCCAGCAGCTTAGGGGGTCTAGCAGAGACCCAGTACTTC. This sequence encodes CASSLGGLAETQYF.

This clonotype was observed many times. The rearrangement links TRBV28 to TRBJ2-7; 10 nucleotides agree with TRBD2. The V gene end was trimmed by 4 bases and the J gene end by 7 bases; junction bases not matched to a gene: 10. CDR1 is MDHEN and CDR2 is SYDVKM in the germline V gene. CDR3 size: 15 residues. The DNA for the CDR3 is TGTGCCAGCAGTTGGGACTTAGCGGGAGGACGAGAGCAGTACTTC. Protein: CASSWDLAGGREQYF. Looking up the rest from reference TRBV28 and TRBJ2-7 gives the full variable domain: DVKVTQSSRYLVKRTGEKVFLECVQDMDHENMFWYRQDPGLGLRLIYFSYDVKMKEKGDIPEGYSVSREKKERFSLILESASTNQTSMYLCASSWDLAGGREQYFGPGTRLTVT.

This clonotype was recorded a few times. The V call is TRBV18, the J call TRBJ1-3, with 7 bases identical to TRBD1. The V gene's germline CDR1 is KGHSH and CDR2 LQKENI. The CDR3 length is 17 residues. The ends lost 5 bases at V and 1 base at J; junction bases unmatched: 11. CDR3 bases: TGTGCCAGCTCATACGCACAGGGGATCGGTTCTGGAAACACCATATATTTT. Translating it yields CASSYAQGIGSGNTIYF.

Note on this clonotype: A much larger clone differs by one base, so this may be a read error. CDR3 in DNA: TGTGCTAGTGACTCCATTCTTAGCTATGGCTACACCTTC. It is translated as CASDSILSYGYTF. V is TRBV12-5 and J is TRBJ1-2; no clear D. CDR1 is LGHNT, CDR2 FRNRAP, per germline. V lost 7 bases and J lost 4, with 13 bases in between. This CDR3 spans 13 amino acids.

This clonotype was found many times. V is TRBV12-3 or TRBV12-4 and J is TRBJ1-4; 7 bases agree with TRBD1. V lost 5 bases and J lost 16; bases outside the gene matches: 13. This CDR3 comprises 13 residues. For the CDR3, the DNA is TGTGCCAGCAGTCCTGGGGGTGACAGGGCTAGGTTTTTT. This codes for CASSPGGDRARFF.

This clonotype was picked up many times. The chain carries TRBV7-9 and TRBJ1-5; no reliable D call. CDR3 length equals 13 residues. Germline V lookup: CDR1 SEHNR, CDR2 FQNEAQ (reference sequence). V was clipped by 5 bases and J by 7 bases, with 12 bases between them. CDR3 nucleotide sequence: TGTGCCAGCAGCCGTGGACCGGGCCAGCCCCAGCATTTT. Encoded protein: CASSRGPGQPQHF.

As to this clonotype: A read error may explain this, as a much larger clone is one base away. CDR3 amino acids: CASSLQAGGPYEQYF. CDR3 nucleotide sequence: TGTGCCAGCAGTTTACAGGCAGGGGGTCCTTACGAGCAGTACTTC. The V gene is TRBV12-3 or TRBV12-4, the J gene TRBJ2-7; 7 bases line up with TRBD1. Trimming took 2 bases from V and 4 from J; bases not matched to a gene: 8. The CDR3 is 15 residues long.

In this sample, this clonotype turned up many times. The J gene is TRBJ1-2, the V gene TRBV7-2; D is possibly TRBD1 (5 bases). Deletions cut 7 bases from V and 7 bases from J, with 19 bases between. The CDR3 is made up of 14 amino acids. Germline CDR1 SGHTA, CDR2 FQGNSA. The DNA of the CDR3 is TGTGCCAGCAAGGGGCCGGACGGGACTCTTGGCTACACCTTC. Its translation is CASKGPDGTLGYTF.

This clonotype was counted a few times. The chain carries TRBV7-9 and TRBJ1-5; the match to TRBD1 covers 7 bases. Germline values: CDR1 SEHNR, CDR2 FQNEAQ (reference sequence). J was trimmed by 1 base and V by 0 bases; bases with no gene match: 6. The CDR3 extends over 17 amino acids. The CDR3: CASSLAGGSESNQPQHF. Here the CDR3 DNA reads TGTGCCAGCAGCTTAGCAGGGGGCTCAGAAAGCAATCAGCCCCAGCATTTT.

This clonotype was picked up many times. The chain's CDR3 is CAISSGGMNTEAFF. CDR3 nucleotides: TGTGCCATCAGTTCGGGGGGCATGAACACTGAAGCTTTCTTT. The rearrangement uses TRBV10-3 and TRBJ1-1; maybe TRBD1 (6 bases). From germline, CDR1 is ENHRY and CDR2 SYGVKD. V shed 5 bases and J shed 0 bases, with 10 bases lying between them. This CDR3 region has 14 residues.

This CDR3 is CASSATGAKNIQYF. The CDR3 nucleotides read TGTGCCAGTAGTGCAACAGGGGCCAAAAACATTCAGTACTTC. This chain connects TRBV19 to TRBJ2-4; perhaps TRBD1 as D (6 bases). V lost 5 bases to trimming and J lost 1 base, with 9 bases between them. The CDR3 totals 14 residues. Germline CDR1 reads LNHDA; CDR2 reads SQIVND (reference sequence).

This clonotype was seen more than once but under ten times. The V call is TRBV6-2 or TRBV6-3, the J call TRBJ2-5; possible D gene TRBD2, 5 bases. Germline values: CDR1 MNHEY, CDR2 SVGEGT. The CDR3 sequence is 14 residues long. With 2 bases removed from V and 2 bases from J, the gap between germline ends came to 9 bases. In DNA, the CDR3 is TGTGCCAGCAGTTACCGGGGATATCAAGAGACCCAGTACTTC. It yields the protein CASSYRGYQETQYF.

This clonotype has just a few counts. The J gene is TRBJ2-5, the V gene TRBV4-1, with D unclear. In germline, CDR1 is MGHRA, CDR2 YSYEKL. The CDR3 is made up of 13 amino acids. Trimming took 2 bases from V and 5 from J, leaving 9 bases between them. The CDR3 DNA reads as TGCGCCAGCAGCCAATGGTCTGGGGAGACCCAGTACTTC. Protein sequence: CASSQWSGETQYF.

This clonotype was detected ten times or more. The V and J genes are TRBV20-1 and TRBJ2-7; no reliable D call. V was clipped by 5 bases and J by 0 bases, with 5 bases between them. Germline V CDR1 and CDR2: DFQATT, SNEGSKA (reference sequence). The CDR3 totals 11 residues. The CDR3 DNA reads TGCAGTGCTCTAAACTCCTACGAGCAGTACTTC. This gives the protein CSALNSYEQYF.

This clonotype has a handful of counts. The CDR3 region has the DNA TGTGCCAGTAGCCCCCGGGACAGGGGGAGGGCGAACACTGAAGCTTTCTTT. It yields the protein CASSPRDRGRANTEAFF. The chain joins TRBV19 to TRBJ1-1; TRBD1 matches 11 bases. The ends lost 6 bases at V and 1 base at J; junction bases unmatched: 10. The germline CDR1 and CDR2 sequences are LNHDA and SQIVND (reference sequence). CDR3 length: 17 residues. The full variable domain, with the rest looked up from reference TRBV19 and TRBJ1-1, is DGGITQSPKYLFRKEGQNVTLSCEQNLNHDAMYWYRQDPGQGLRLIYYSQIVNDFQKGDIAEGYSVSREKKESFPLTVTSAQKNPTAFYLCASSPRDRGRANTEAFFGQGTRLTVV.

The chain combines TRBV11-2 with TRBJ2-2; D is unresolved. Trimming removed 6 bases from V and 6 bases from J, with 17 bases in between. Germline CDR1 and CDR2: SGHAT and FQNNGV. CDR3 length: 15 residues. The CDR3 region has the DNA TGTGCCAGCAGTTTCTATCCCCCCGAGGCCGGGGAGCTGTTTTTT. Protein product: CASSFYPPEAGELFF.

Only a few counts were recorded for this clonotype. The chain is built from TRBV6-1 and TRBJ1-3, with D uncertain. The V end lost 6 bases, the J end lost 2 bases, and 14 bases lay between the germline ends. This CDR3 is built from 15 residues. Germline V gene data show CDR1 as MNHNS and CDR2 as SASEGT. In DNA, the CDR3 is TGTGCCAGCAGCCGAAGGGAGTTGACTGGAAACACCATATATTTT. It translates to CASSRRELTGNTIYF.

The rearrangement joins TRBV7-2 to TRBJ1-1, with D unclear. The CDR3 is made up of 11 amino acids. The V end lost 4 bases, the J end lost 7 bases, and 7 bases lay between the germline ends. CDR1 SGHTA and CDR2 FQGNSA come from the germline V gene. As DNA, the CDR3 is TGTGCCAGCAGCTGGGGAGTTGAAGCTTTCTTT. This sequence encodes CASSWGVEAFF.

The V and J genes are TRBV19 and TRBJ1-2; TRBD1 might be the D (5 bases). The germline V gene encodes CDR1 LNHDA and CDR2 SQIVND (reference sequence). Trimming stripped 5 bases from V and 6 bases from J, with 19 bases between. This CDR3 is 15 amino acids long. In DNA, the CDR3 is TGTGCCAGTAGTGCCCCTCGGGGGGAATTCGATGGCTACACCTTC. Its protein product is CASSAPRGEFDGYTF.